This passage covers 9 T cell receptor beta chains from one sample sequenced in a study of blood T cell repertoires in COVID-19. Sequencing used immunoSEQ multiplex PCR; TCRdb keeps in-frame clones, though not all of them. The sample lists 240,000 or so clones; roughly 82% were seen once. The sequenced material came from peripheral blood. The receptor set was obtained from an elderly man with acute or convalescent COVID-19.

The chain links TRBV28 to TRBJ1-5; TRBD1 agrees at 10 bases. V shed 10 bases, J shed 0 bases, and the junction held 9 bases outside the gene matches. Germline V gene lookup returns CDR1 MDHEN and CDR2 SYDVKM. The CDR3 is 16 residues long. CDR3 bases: TGTGCCATCGCGACAGGGGGCATGGGTAGCAATCAGCCCCAGCATTTT. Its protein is CAIATGGMGSNQPQHF. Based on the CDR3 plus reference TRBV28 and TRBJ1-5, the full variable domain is DVKVTQSSRYLVKRTGEKVFLECVQDMDHENMFWYRQDPGLGLRLIYFSYDVKMKEKGDIPEGYSVSREKKERFSLILESASTNQTSMYLCAIATGGMGSNQPQHFGDGTRLSIL.

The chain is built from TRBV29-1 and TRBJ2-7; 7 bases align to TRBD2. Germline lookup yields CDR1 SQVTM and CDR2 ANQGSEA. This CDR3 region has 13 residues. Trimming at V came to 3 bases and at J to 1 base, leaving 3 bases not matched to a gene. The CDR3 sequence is CSVDGGGSYEQYF. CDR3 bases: TGCAGCGTTGACGGGGGAGGGTCCTACGAGCAGTACTTC.

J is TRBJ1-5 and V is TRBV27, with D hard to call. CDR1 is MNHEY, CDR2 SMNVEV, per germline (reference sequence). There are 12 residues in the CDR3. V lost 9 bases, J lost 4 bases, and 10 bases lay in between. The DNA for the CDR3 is TGTGCCAGTCGCTCTAGGAATCAGCCCCAGCATTTT. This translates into CASRSRNQPQHF.

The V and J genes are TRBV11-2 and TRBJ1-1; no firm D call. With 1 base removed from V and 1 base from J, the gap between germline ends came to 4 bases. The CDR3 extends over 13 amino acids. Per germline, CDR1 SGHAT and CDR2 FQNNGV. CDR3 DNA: TGTGCCAGCAGCTTAGGCGAGAACACTGAAGCTTTCTTT. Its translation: CASSLGENTEAFF. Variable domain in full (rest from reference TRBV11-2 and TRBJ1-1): EAGVAQSPRYKIIEKRQSVAFWCNPISGHATLYWYQQILGQGPKLLIQFQNNGVVDDSQLPKDRFSAERLKGVDSTLKIQPAKLEDSAVYLCASSLGENTEAFFGQGTRLTVV.

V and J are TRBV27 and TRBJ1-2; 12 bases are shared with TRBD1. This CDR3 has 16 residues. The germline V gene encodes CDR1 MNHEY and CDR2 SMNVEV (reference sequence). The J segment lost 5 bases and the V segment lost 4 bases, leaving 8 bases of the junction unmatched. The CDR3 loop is CASSSRDRGQSYGYTF. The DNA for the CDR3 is TGTGCCAGCAGTTCCCGGGACAGGGGGCAAAGTTATGGCTACACCTTC.

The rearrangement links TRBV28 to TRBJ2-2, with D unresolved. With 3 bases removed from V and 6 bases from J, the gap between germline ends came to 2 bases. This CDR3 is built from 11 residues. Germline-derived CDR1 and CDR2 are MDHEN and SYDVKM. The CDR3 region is CASSFAGELFF. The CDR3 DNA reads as TGTGCCAGCAGTTTCGCCGGGGAGCTGTTTTTT.

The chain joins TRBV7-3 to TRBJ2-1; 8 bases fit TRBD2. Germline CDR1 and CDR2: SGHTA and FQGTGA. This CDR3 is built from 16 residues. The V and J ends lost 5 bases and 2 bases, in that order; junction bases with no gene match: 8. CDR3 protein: CASSDTRTSPYNEQFF. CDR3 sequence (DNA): TGTGCCAGCAGCGACACCCGGACTAGCCCCTACAATGAGCAGTTCTTC.

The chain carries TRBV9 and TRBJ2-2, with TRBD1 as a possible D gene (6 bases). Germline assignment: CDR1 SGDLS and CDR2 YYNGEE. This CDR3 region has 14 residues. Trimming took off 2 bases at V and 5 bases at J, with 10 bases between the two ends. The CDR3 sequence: CASSVQGRTGELFF. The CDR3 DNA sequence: TGTGCCAGCAGCGTTCAGGGGCGGACCGGGGAGCTGTTTTTT. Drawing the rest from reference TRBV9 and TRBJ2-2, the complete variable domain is DSGVTQTPKHLITATGQRVTLRCSPRSGDLSVYWYQQSLDQGLQFLIQYYNGEERAKGNILERFSAQQFPDLHSELNLSSLELGDSALYFCASSVQGRTGELFFGEGSRLTVL.

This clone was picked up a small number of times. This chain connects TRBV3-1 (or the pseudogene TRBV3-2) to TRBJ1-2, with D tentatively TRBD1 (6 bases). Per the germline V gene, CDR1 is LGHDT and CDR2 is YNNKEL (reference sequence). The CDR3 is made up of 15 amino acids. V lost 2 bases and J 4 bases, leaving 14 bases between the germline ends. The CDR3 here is CASSQSSGTPYGYTF. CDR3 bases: TGTGCCAGCAGCCAATCGTCGGGGACACCCTATGGCTACACCTTC.